This entry features one T cell receptor beta chain sequence. This clonotype has more than one count but fewer than ten. Which antigen it targets is not known. One base away there is no much larger clone; base qualities are not given. The data derive from a study of blood T cells in healthy people across ages (dated by TCRdb to between 2014 and 2017). Context from the whole study: In model experiments, template switching captured roughly one uniquely barcoded TCR beta cDNA molecule for every two T cells. Age-related changes in TCR beta repertoire diversity were measured in the study by deep sequencing normalized with unique cDNA molecular identifiers. Using the same blood draw, the study looked at two additional independent replicas of 1 million unique cDNA reads for two donors, one aged 18 to 30 and the other aged 80 or older. Donors were grouped into four age groups: young (average roughly 15 years), middle-aged (roughly 37), aged (around 60) and long-lived (about 89). To avoid experimental bias, donors of different ages were spread randomly across the sequencing lanes.

Donors were 39 systemically healthy Caucasian individuals from Russia aged roughly 6 to 95 years. Each donor gave 8 to 10 milliliters of peripheral blood, collected into EDTA-treated Vacutainer tubes. PBMCs were isolated by Ficoll-Paque density-gradient centrifugation, with at least 7 million obtained per sample. Trizol reagent was used to extract total RNA from PBMCs, with at least 5 micrograms per sample. The percentages of naive CD45RAhigh/CD27high T cells were determined by flow cytometry on a PBMC aliquot from every donor. Including cysteine and phenylalanine, the CDR3 has 15 amino acids. CDR3 DNA only is kept here, 45 bases in frame from base 1. From the germline V gene, CDR1 is MNHEY and CDR2 is SVGEGT. The junction shows trimming of 6 bases on V and 1 base on J, plus 12 bases between the germline ends. The library was produced with 5' RACE. The run used an Illumina HiSeq 2500. A second PCR of roughly 6 to 11 cycles was performed with a sample-barcoded 5' primer and a J-beta primer mix. Each TCR beta cDNA molecule received a unique molecular identifier from a template-switch 5' adaptor carrying 12 random nucleotides. Each sample yielded at least 2.5 million CDR3-containing paired-end reads. First-strand cDNA was synthesized from all RNA with the Mint cDNA synthesis kit, primed by a TRBC-specific oligonucleotide. Following uracil-DNA glycosylase treatment, a first 18-cycle PCR with universal primers M1SS and BC2_uni_R was performed on all cDNA. From the authors' description of their analysis: Normalization of each sample was performed by random selection of 1 million high-quality reads, each carrying a distinct molecular identifier. Reads with shared molecular identifiers were discarded instead of being binned into consensus sequences. MiTCR, with a Q25 quality threshold and the strictest error-elimination algorithm, was used for CDR3 identification, clonotype clustering and error correction. A nonparametric unseen species model using Euler transformation provided a lower-bound estimate of total TCR beta diversity. The public reads were quality trimmed at Q25 with fastp and then assembled into clones with MiXCR by TCRdb, keeping productive beta chains. Every CDR3 protein is listed once, alongside the most common genes and DNA of its rows. TCRdb, not the authors, supplied the V and J calls. The sample table holds approximately 810,000 distinct CDR3 sequences, of which around 26% were seen once. 17% of the sample comes from the top ten.

Here is what the overall study found, with its caveats: Because profiling used bulk unsorted PBMCs, naive and antigen-experienced compartments could not be compared conclusively. Compared with the aged group, the long-lived group had more naive CD4+ T cells, fewer expanded clones and increased TCR diversity, a pattern suggesting age selection. There was a strong correlation between observed TCR beta diversity and the percentage of naive T cells measured by flow cytometry. Because donor CMV infection status was unknown, age-related changes in expanded clonotypes were potentially confounded. As age increased, observed TCR beta diversity per million T cells dropped in a roughly linear way, and a significant reduction was already evident by age about 36. Estimates of total diversity based on one million sequenced T cells were considered lower bounds and underestimates.

The chain is assembled from TRBV6-2 or TRBV6-3 and TRBJ1-4; the D gene is unclear. Sequencing was done on a sample of blood. The origin of this receptor is a woman older than 75 in good health. The CDR3 reads as follows: CASSRATETNEKLFF. The DNA sequence is as follows: TGTGCCAGCAGCCGGGCCACCGAAACTAATGAAAAACTGTTTTTT.